The text below deals with one T cell receptor (beta chain). What it binds is unknown. These data originate in a study of cytomegalovirus exposure and HLA in healthy donors. Study results and limitations: Sequencing likely generated an artifact that appeared as a cluster of highly shared sequence variants. Reported results showed that the classifier diagnosed cytomegalovirus status with high specificity and sensitivity. Follow-up analysis later connected one missense variant in DCLRE1C with trimming of TCR beta V- and J-genes.

J lost 0 bases, V lost 4 bases, and 6 bases had no gene match. Germline V CDR1 and CDR2: GTSNPN, SVGIG (reference sequence). There are 16 residues in the CDR3. PCR employed 60 Vbeta and 13 Jbeta primers. Assay: immunoSEQ multiplex PCR; the TCRdb copy retains only in-frame clones and omits some. The sample yields about 160,000 clones, 80% seen once. Despite likely unrecorded immune exposures, the donors were nominally healthy at the time of sampling. The chain is built from TRBV30 and TRBJ1-3; 10 nucleotides align to TRBD1. This receptor was obtained from a man aged 25-40 years in good health and CMV-seronegative. Material for sequencing was PBMCs. CDR3: CAWKGQGIPSGNTIYF. The CDR3 nucleotides are TGTGCCTGGAAGGGACAGGGGATTCCCTCTGGAAACACCATATATTTT.